This T cell receptor (beta chain) comes out of a study of cytomegalovirus exposure and HLA in healthy donors. Losses at the gene ends were 1 base for V and 5 bases for J; bases not matched to a gene: 7. The CDR3 runs 16 residues. The germline CDR1 and CDR2 sequences are SGHAT and FQNNGV. Study results and caveats: 150 or so TCR beta chains were listed as cytomegalovirus-associated. In vitro experiments confirmed that three CMV-associated chains were specific for CMV antigens. Among TCR sequences, most were rare, though some public TCRs appeared in many donors.

Remarks on this clone: Its antigen is unknown.

The table came from immunoSEQ multiplex PCR; TCRdb's copy has only in-frame clones and leaves some out. The sample includes 65,000 or so clones, about 90% of them seen just once. Source material: PBMCs. This sequence originates from a woman in her late teens or twenties in good health and CMV-seronegative. V and J are TRBV11-2 and TRBJ2-3, with 9 bases matching TRBD2. In DNA form, the CDR3 reads TGTGCCAGCAGCTTAGTTCTAGCGGGGCTTTTAGATACGCAGTATTTT. As protein: CASSLVLAGLLDTQYF. Variable domain in full (rest from reference TRBV11-2 and TRBJ2-3): EAGVAQSPRYKIIEKRQSVAFWCNPISGHATLYWYQQILGQGPKLLIQFQNNGVVDDSQLPKDRFSAERLKGVDSTLKIQPAKLEDSAVYLCASSLVLAGLLDTQYFGPGTRLTVL.